The 7 T cell receptor beta chains presented below share a single source sample, sequenced in a study of blood T cell repertoires in COVID-19. Sequenced by immunoSEQ multiplex PCR; TCRdb stores in-frame clones only, minus some. Here the sample spans 40,000 to 55,000 clones, 80% being singletons. What was sequenced was peripheral blood. The receptors derive from a man aged 65 to 79 with acute or convalescent COVID-19.

The J gene is TRBJ2-2, the V gene TRBV7-2, with 7 bases that match TRBD2. The CDR3 length is 16 residues. The V and J ends lost 0 bases and 5 bases, in that order; junction bases with no gene match: 6. CDR1 is SGHTA and CDR2 is FQGNSA in the germline V gene. The CDR3 spells CASSLAGRVRTGELFF. Written as DNA, the CDR3 is TGTGCCAGCAGCTTAGCTGGGAGGGTTCGAACCGGGGAGCTGTTTTTT.

J is TRBJ1-1 and V is TRBV10-3; no clear D. The CDR3 extends over 13 amino acids. V lost 7 bases, J lost 3 bases, and 12 bases lay in between. The germline V gene has CDR1 ENHRY and CDR2 SYGVKD. CDR3 protein: CAITRGSDTEAFF. Here the CDR3 DNA reads TGTGCCATCACGCGGGGAAGCGACACTGAAGCTTTCTTT.

V usage is TRBV7-8 and J usage is TRBJ1-3; tentatively, D is TRBD1 (5 bases). The germline V gene encodes CDR1 SGHVS and CDR2 FQNEAQ. V was clipped by 5 bases and J by 3 bases, with 11 bases between them. The CDR3 is made up of 14 amino acids. The CDR3 nucleotides read TGTGCCAGCAGCGCGACGGGACTTGGAAACACCATATATTTT. Its protein product is CASSATGLGNTIYF.

The J gene is TRBJ2-5, the V gene TRBV5-8; TRBD1 aligns across 7 bases. Germline V gene data show CDR1 as SGHTS and CDR2 as YDEGEE. Trimming at V came to 0 bases and at J to 6 bases, leaving 5 bases not matched to a gene. The CDR3 spans 14 residues. The CDR3 here is CASSLDRGAQTQYF. CDR3 nucleotides: TGTGCCAGCAGCTTGGACAGGGGCGCGCAGACCCAGTACTTC. Variable domain in full (rest from reference TRBV5-8 and TRBJ2-5): EAGVTQSPTHLIKTRGQQATLRCSPISGHTSVYWYQQALGLGLQFLLWYDEGEERNRGNFPPRFSGRQFPNYSSELNVNALELEDSALYLCASSLDRGAQTQYFGPGTRLLVL.

The chain combines TRBV4-3 with TRBJ1-4; 8 nucleotides align to TRBD1. The CDR3 covers 16 residues. V shed 0 bases and J 9 bases; nucleotides not matched to a gene: 9. From germline, CDR1 is LGHNA and CDR2 YSLEER. The DNA of the CDR3 is TGCGCCAGCAGCCAAGATCCGTCAGGGGGCGCGCAAAAACTGTTTTTT. Translation: CASSQDPSGGAQKLFF.

V and J are TRBV3-1 (or the pseudogene TRBV3-2) and TRBJ2-7; 9 bases align to TRBD1. CDR1 is LGHDT and CDR2 is YNNKEL in the germline V gene (reference sequence). The J segment lost 6 bases and the V segment lost 2 bases, leaving 2 bases of the junction unmatched. This CDR3 spans 13 amino acids. Here the CDR3 DNA reads TGTGCCAGCAGCCAAAACAGGGGGCGCGAGCAGTACTTC. It specifies CASSQNRGREQYF.

By its share, this clone is medium-sized. The chain combines TRBV3-1 (or the pseudogene TRBV3-2) with TRBJ2-2, with 15 bases matching TRBD2. The CDR3 totals 18 residues. Germline V CDR1 and CDR2: LGHDT, YNNKEL (reference sequence). Losses at the gene ends were 3 bases for V and 6 bases for J; bases not matched to a gene: 8. CDR3 residues: CASSHTGLAGGSSGELFF. CDR3 bases: TGTGCCAGCAGCCACACGGGACTAGCGGGGGGTTCCTCCGGGGAGCTGTTTTTT.